This T cell receptor beta chain came from a study of blood T cell repertoires in COVID-19. Study-level background: Samples representing acute and convalescent COVID-19 were sourced from the United States, Italy and Spain. T cells, B-cell-depleted T cells, or PBMCs provided the cDNA or gDNA that served as material.

Source study methods: Reference gene primer amplification gave nucleated cell count estimates. The method was immunoSEQ multiplex PCR; TCRdb's version includes in-frame clones alone and lacks a portion of them. V and J calls and clone size are those listed in that table; D and trimming were worked out from the DNA. The sample carries more than 200,000 clones, more than 65% recorded once. The germline V and J ends were trimmed by 3 bases and 6 bases, with 15 bases remaining between them. CDR1 and CDR2 from the germline V gene are LGHNT and FRNRAP. The CDR3 runs 15 residues. The source of this sequence is a woman aged 35 to 49 with active or convalescent COVID-19. V gene TRBV12-5 combines with J gene TRBJ1-5, with D hard to call. Specimen: peripheral blood. This chain's CDR3 is CASGFQVIAGQPQHF. As DNA, the CDR3 is TGTGCTAGTGGTTTTCAGGTGATTGCAGGTCAGCCCCAGCATTTT.